This is a list of T cell receptor beta chains from one sample in a study of T cell responses to AZD1222 COVID-19 vaccine. Using immunoSEQ multiplex PCR, the repertoire was profiled, and TCRdb retains in-frame clones only, with some absent. Found here are around 92,000 clones, approximately 91% of them singletons; the top ten hold roughly 20%. The specimen comprised peripheral blood, sampled on day 0 of AZD1222 vaccination. The receptors were sampled from an adult in good health. Each CDR3 is given with its conserved first and last residue. A D gene is named only where the DNA matches it firmly.

TRBJ2-7 TRBD1 TRBV2 CASSVQGALYEQYF
TRBJ1-3 TRBD1 TRBV4-1 CASSQGTGSGNTIYF
TRBJ1-6 NA TRBV19 CASSPHSTVGSPLHF
TRBJ1-2 NA TRBV3-1/TRBV3-2 CASSQQGNYGYTF
TRBJ2-3 NA TRBV7-9 CASSPGGDTQYF
TRBJ1-2 TRBD1 TRBV5-5 CASSGPTGTYGYTF
TRBJ1-2 NA TRBV13 CASSARGESGYTF
TRBJ1-2 TRBD1 TRBV5-8 CASSATGTGGFGYTF
TRBJ1-2 TRBD1 TRBV7-2 CASSPPGQLYGYTF
TRBJ1-1 NA TRBV4-1 CASSHRENTEAFF
TRBJ2-3 TRBD2 TRBV19 CASSMTRGVVGTDTQYF
TRBJ2-6 NA TRBV3-1/TRBV3-2 CASSLRDSGANVLTF
TRBJ1-1 NA TRBV18 CASSTMTAENTEAFF
TRBJ1-1 NA TRBV11-2 CASSSLTRSTEAFF
TRBJ1-1 NA TRBV19 CASSDGQPNTEAFF
TRBJ1-1 TRBD1 TRBV9 CASSVGRDRANTEAFF
TRBJ1-2 NA TRBV5-6 CASSPGQGWIGYTF
TRBJ1-2 NA TRBV7-9 CASSPQDSSYYGYTF
TRBJ1-2 NA TRBV7-9 CASSPRSGQTSGYTF
TRBJ1-1 NA TRBV11-1 CASSLAFGDLNTEAFF
TRBJ1-4 NA TRBV6-5 CASSYLPDLQSLFF
TRBJ1-1 NA TRBV4-1 CASAGFEAGGTEAFF
TRBJ1-6 NA TRBV19 CASSSGTYNSPLHF
TRBJ1-1 NA TRBV18 CASSPRQDVNTEAFF
TRBJ1-1 NA TRBV29-1 CSASRDNKETEAFF
TRBJ1-2 NA TRBV18 CASSPNGPPPLYGYTF
TRBJ1-5 NA TRBV29-1 CSVEEAGGQPQHF
TRBJ2-5 NA TRBV5-4 CASSLDIETQYF
TRBJ2-5 NA TRBV7-9 CASSLTTGRETQYF
TRBJ2-7 NA TRBV6-2/TRBV6-3 CASSYGLGEQYF
TRBJ1-1 NA TRBV5-1 CASSPGPSNTEAFF
TRBJ1-1 NA TRBV4-3 CASSQNQGRGEAFF
TRBJ1-2 NA TRBV7-2 CASSLPDNYGYTF
TRBJ2-5 NA TRBV7-9 CASSLIGETQYF
TRBJ2-7 TRBD2 TRBV7-9 CASSSPRRGGTYEQYF
TRBJ1-1 NA TRBV18 CASSPPLNTEAFF
TRBJ1-2 NA TRBV4-2 CASSQALGAPAYVYTF
TRBJ1-1 NA TRBV27 CASSLTAMNTEAFF
TRBJ1-1 NA TRBV10-3 CAITSGVNTEAFF
TRBJ1-6 NA TRBV18 CASSQIYNSPLHF
TRBJ2-7 TRBD1 TRBV25-1 CASSRTGGYNSYEQYF
TRBJ1-6 NA TRBV10-2 CASSESGGGSPLHF
TRBJ1-4 NA TRBV5-4 CASSLANEKLFF
TRBJ2-7 NA TRBV5-1 CASSLQQDYYEQYF
TRBJ2-1 NA TRBV20-1 CSASWRGTTNNEQFF
TRBJ2-2 TRBD1 TRBV19 CASRDRGPGELFF
TRBJ2-7 NA TRBV6-5 CASSYGARYEQYF
TRBJ1-2 TRBD1 TRBV10-3 CAISETGAYGYTF
TRBJ1-1 NA TRBV19 CASSIAGLGNTEAFF
TRBJ1-6 TRBD1 TRBV2 CASRQDRGLNSPLHF
TRBJ2-2 NA TRBV5-1 CASRGAEAGELFF
TRBJ2-5 TRBD1 TRBV5-1 CASSYTRTGRDRETQYF
TRBJ1-6 TRBD1 TRBV18 CASSPEWQTGLSPLHF
TRBJ2-7 TRBD1 TRBV7-2 CASSYDRDLSYEQYF
TRBJ1-6 NA TRBV9 CASSVGGVSPLHF
TRBJ1-1 NA TRBV5-5 CASSFGSRGSEAFF
TRBJ2-7 TRBD1 TRBV5-4 CASSHRTGGDEQYF
TRBJ2-7 NA TRBV11-2 CASSPRQGSEQYF
TRBJ2-3 TRBD1 TRBV6-4 CASSEGQHTDTQYF